The 7 T cell receptor beta chains below were found in one sample sequenced in a study of blood T cell repertoires in COVID-19. Libraries were prepared by immunoSEQ multiplex PCR; TCRdb keeps only in-frame clonotypes and omits some of them. The sample shows roughly 280,000 clones, 80% to 90% of them seen only once. Sequencing was done on a sample of peripheral blood. The receptor set was obtained from a woman between 70 and 85 years old with acute or convalescent COVID-19.

The chain combines TRBV5-1 with TRBJ2-1; perhaps TRBD2 as D (6 bases). V gave up 2 bases and J gave up 0 bases, with 12 bases separating them. This CDR3 region has 16 residues. The V gene's germline CDR1 is SGHRS and CDR2 YFSETQ. CDR3 region: CASSFRAGSSYNEQFF. The CDR3 DNA reads TGCGCCAGCAGCTTCAGGGCGGGGAGCTCCTACAATGAGCAGTTCTTC.

The rearrangement links TRBV6-5 to TRBJ1-3, with 10 positions matching TRBD1. There are 14 residues in the CDR3. Per germline, CDR1 MNHEY and CDR2 SVGAGI. The J segment lost 4 bases and the V segment lost 7 bases, leaving 4 bases of the junction unmatched. CDR3 sequence: CASNDRGPGNTIYF. CDR3 DNA sequence: TGTGCCAGCAACGACAGGGGGCCCGGAAACACCATATATTTT.

The genes are TRBV5-6 and TRBJ2-1; 8 nucleotides align to TRBD1. The CDR3 contains 14 residues. The germline gives CDR1 SGHDT, CDR2 YYEEEE. The trim removed 4 bases at V and 7 bases at J, leaving 7 bases unmatched. This CDR3 is CASSTDRGWNEQFF. The CDR3 DNA reads as TGTGCCAGCAGCACTGACAGGGGTTGGAATGAGCAGTTCTTC.

The J gene is TRBJ2-7, the V gene TRBV11-3, with a tentative D call TRBD1 (5 bases). The CDR3 runs to 13 residues. V was clipped by 5 bases and J by 5 bases, with 13 bases between them. Germline V gene lookup returns CDR1 SGHNT and CDR2 YENEEA. The DNA of the CDR3 is TGTGCCAGCAGCCCAGGTATAGGGGACGAGCAGTACTTC. Protein product: CASSPGIGDEQYF.

The chain uses TRBV4-1 and TRBJ1-6; 8 bases agree with TRBD1. The CDR3 sequence is 16 residues long. Germline assignment: CDR1 MGHRA and CDR2 YSYEKL. V shed 6 bases and J 7 bases; nucleotides not matched to a gene: 11. In DNA form, the CDR3 reads TGCGCCAGCAGGCCGACAGGGGCCCTTCAGAATTCACCCCTCCACTTT. It is translated as CASRPTGALQNSPLHF.

J is TRBJ2-3 and V is TRBV6-2 or TRBV6-3, with a weak D call TRBD2 (6 bases). Germline-derived CDR1 and CDR2 are MNHEY and SVGEGT. CDR3 length equals 13 residues. Deletions cut 5 bases from V and 6 bases from J, with 12 bases between. The CDR3 coding sequence is TGTGCCAGCAGTACCAGGAGGGGCGATACGCAGTATTTT. It encodes CASSTRRGDTQYF.

The rearrangement links TRBV7-4 to TRBJ1-6; D might be TRBD1 (5 bases). The CDR3 is 13 amino acids. The V and J ends lost 10 bases and 7 bases respectively, with 14 bases between them. Looked up from germline, CDR1 is SGHVT and CDR2 is SQSDAQ. The CDR3 is CATPGGGNSPLHF. CDR3 coding DNA: TGTGCCACCCCCGGCGGGGGAAATTCACCCCTCCACTTT.